Shown below are 9 T cell receptor beta chains from a single sample sequenced in a study of a mutant IDH1 vaccine in newly diagnosed glioma (TCRdb year 2021). Antigens for these TCRs are unknown. Libraries were built with the immunoSEQ multiplex PCR assay. TCRdb limited this immuneACCESS table to in-frame rearrangements with V and J called. A share of clones is missing; checked studies link under half to unresolved V genes, and the rest is unexplained. This sample holds tens of thousands of clones; around 81% were observed only once. 4.5% to 5.5% of the sample is held by the ten biggest clonotypes. The time point label, read with the paper, signifies: week 35, safety follow-up. A 20-mer mutant IDH1 peptide at 300 micrograms in Montanide made up each vaccine dose, which was injected subcutaneously together with topical imiquimod. Sequencing was performed on PBMCs, taken from a glioma patient whose treatment included an IDH1 peptide vaccine. These receptors originate from a woman between 35 and 50 years old with glioma. Some clones in this sample may be carry-over from other donors' samples.

The V and J genes are TRBV2 and TRBJ1-1, with D unclear. CDR1 and CDR2 (germline): SNHLY, FYNNEI. V lost 6 bases and J 0 bases, leaving 8 bases between the germline ends. This CDR3 spans 13 amino acids. CDR3 loop: CASRGGLNTEAFF. CDR3 nucleotides: TGTGCCAGCAGAGGTGGGTTGAACACTGAAGCTTTCTTT.

The rearrangement links TRBV5-6 to TRBJ1-1; 7 nucleotides align to TRBD1. This CDR3 has 12 residues. Germline V gene data show CDR1 as SGHDT and CDR2 as YYEEEE. V lost 5 bases to trimming and J lost 6 bases; unmatched junction nucleotides: 4. CDR3: CASRRQGSEAFF. In nucleotides, the CDR3 is TGTGCCAGCAGGCGACAGGGATCTGAAGCTTTCTTT.

The rearrangement uses TRBV4-3 and TRBJ1-2; D remains unclear. V shed 0 bases and J shed 5 bases, with 10 bases lying between them. The CDR3 contains 14 residues. The germline CDR1 and CDR2 sequences are LGHNA and YSLEER. The CDR3 region is CASSQDLTLYGYTF. DNA of the CDR3: TGCGCCAGCAGCCAAGATCTTACTCTTTATGGCTACACCTTC.

The CDR3 spells CASSHPTGHTEAFF. The CDR3 DNA reads TGTGCCAGCAGCCACCCGACAGGGCACACTGAAGCTTTCTTT. The J gene is TRBJ1-1, the V gene TRBV7-2; 7 bases map to TRBD1. This CDR3 has 14 residues. Germline V lookup: CDR1 SGHTA, CDR2 FQGNSA. V lost 5 bases to trimming and J lost 3 bases; unmatched junction nucleotides: 6.

The rearrangement links TRBV11-2 to TRBJ2-7, with 11 bases aligning to TRBD2. This CDR3 contains 16 residues. V gave up 6 bases and J gave up 6 bases; unmatched junction bases: 13. In germline, CDR1 is SGHAT, CDR2 FQNNGV. Here the CDR3 reads CASSKLAGALGVEQYF. The CDR3 bases are TGTGCCAGCAGTAAACTAGCGGGAGCCCTGGGTGTCGAGCAGTACTTC. Full variable domain (outside the CDR3, taken from reference TRBV11-2 and TRBJ2-7): EAGVAQSPRYKIIEKRQSVAFWCNPISGHATLYWYQQILGQGPKLLIQFQNNGVVDDSQLPKDRFSAERLKGVDSTLKIQPAKLEDSAVYLCASSKLAGALGVEQYFGPGTRLTVT.

The gene calls are TRBV2 and TRBJ1-4; D may be TRBD1 (6 bases). This CDR3 region has 19 residues. Germline values: CDR1 SNHLY, CDR2 FYNNEI. V shed 4 bases and J shed 0 bases, with 21 bases lying between them. CDR3 residues: CASSAEEGGASSTNEKLFF. The DNA of the CDR3 is TGTGCCAGCAGTGCAGAGGAAGGGGGAGCCAGCTCAACTAATGAAAAACTGTTTTTT. Full variable domain (rest looked up from reference TRBV2 and TRBJ1-4): EPEVTQTPSHQVTQMGQEVILRCVPISNHLYFYWYRQILGQKVEFLVSFYNNEISEKSEIFDDQFSVERPDGSNFTLKIRSTKLEDSAMYFCASSAEEGGASSTNEKLFFGSGTQLSVL.

The chain employs TRBV4-2 and TRBJ2-2, with 11 bases that match TRBD2. J lost 1 base, V lost 0 bases, and 7 bases had no gene match. CDR3 length: 19 residues. Germline lookup yields CDR1 LGHNA and CDR2 YNFKEQ. CDR3 loop: CASSQEGTGTSGNTGELFF. The CDR3 DNA is TGTGCCAGCAGCCAAGAGGGGACAGGGACTAGCGGGAACACCGGGGAGCTGTTTTTT.

This clone was recorded only once. This chain connects TRBV2 to TRBJ2-1, with D possibly being TRBD2 (5 bases). Germline loops: CDR1 SNHLY, CDR2 FYNNEI. This CDR3 region has 13 residues. V gave up 0 bases and J gave up 10 bases, with 10 bases separating them. The CDR3 DNA is TGTGCCAGCAGTGAAGCGAGCGGTGGCGAGCAGTTCTTC. Its translation: CASSEASGGEQFF.

V usage is TRBV4-1 and J usage is TRBJ1-4; no firm D call. CDR1 and CDR2 from the germline V gene are MGHRA and YSYEKL. The CDR3 runs to 16 residues. V was pared by 0 bases and J by 2 bases, with 10 bases between. The CDR3 nucleotides are TGCGCCAGCAGCCAAGAGGGGAGGACCACTAATGAAAAACTGTTTTTT. Translated, it gives CASSQEGRTTNEKLFF.